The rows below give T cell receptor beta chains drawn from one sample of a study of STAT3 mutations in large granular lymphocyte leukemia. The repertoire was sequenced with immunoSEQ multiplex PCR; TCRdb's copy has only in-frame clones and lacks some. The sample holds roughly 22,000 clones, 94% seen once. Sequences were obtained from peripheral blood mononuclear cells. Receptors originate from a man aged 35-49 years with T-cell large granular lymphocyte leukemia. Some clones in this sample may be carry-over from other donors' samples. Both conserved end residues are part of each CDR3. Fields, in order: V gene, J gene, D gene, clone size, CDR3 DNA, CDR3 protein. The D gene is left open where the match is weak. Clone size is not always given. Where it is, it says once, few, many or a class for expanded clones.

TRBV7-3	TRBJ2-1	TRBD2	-	TGTGCCAGCAGCTTGGGACTAGCTAACAATGAGCAGTTCTTC	CASSLGLANNEQFF
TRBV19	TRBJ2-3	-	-	TGTGCCAGTAGTATCGGGAACGGGGGCCTCACAGATACGCAGTATTTT	CASSIGNGGLTDTQYF
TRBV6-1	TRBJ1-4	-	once	TGTGCCAGCATGAAGACAATCAATGAAAAACTGTTTTTT	CASMKTINEKLFF
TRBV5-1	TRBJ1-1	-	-	TGCGCCAGCAGCCAGACTACGACAGGATATCGCACTGAAGCTTTCTTT	CASSQTTTGYRTEAFF
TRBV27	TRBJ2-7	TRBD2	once	TGTGCCAGCAGTTCTGGGAGGGGCAGGGTGCAGTACTTC	CASSSGRGRVQYF
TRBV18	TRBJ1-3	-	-	TGTGCCAGCTCACCACCGGGACGATCAGTGTGGAACACCATATATTTT	CASSPPGRSVWNTIYF
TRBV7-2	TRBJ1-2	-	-	TGTGCCAGCAGCTCCCCTGACAGGTACGGGGGCTACACCTTC	CASSSPDRYGGYTF
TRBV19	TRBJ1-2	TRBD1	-	TGTGCCAGTAGACCTATGAGACAGGGTAACTATGGCTACACCTTC	CASRPMRQGNYGYTF
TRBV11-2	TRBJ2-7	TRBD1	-	TGTGCCAGCACCACGTTGACAGGGGGCAGGTACGAGCAGTACTTC	CASTTLTGGRYEQYF
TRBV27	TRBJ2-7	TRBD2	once	TGTGCCAGCAGTCTGACTAGCGGCGTGTCCTACGAGCAGTACTTC	CASSLTSGVSYEQYF
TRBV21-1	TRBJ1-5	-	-	TGTGCCACCAAGAGGAATGCGGATCAGCCCCAGCATTTT	CATKRNADQPQHF
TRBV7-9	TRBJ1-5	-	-	TGTGCCAGCAGCGGCCGGGACCCCAATCAGCCCCAGCATTTT	CASSGRDPNQPQHF
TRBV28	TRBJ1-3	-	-	TGTGCCAGCAGTCTTCCCGGGACGTGGAGAAACACCATATATTTT	CASSLPGTWRNTIYF
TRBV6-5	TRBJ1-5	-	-	TGTGCCAGCAGAATTACAGGGTTAAGCAATCAGCCCCAGCATTTT	CASRITGLSNQPQHF
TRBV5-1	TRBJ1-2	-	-	TGCGCCAGCAGCTACGACGTTTATGGCTACACCTTC	CASSYDVYGYTF
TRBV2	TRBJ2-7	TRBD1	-	TGTGCCAGCAGTCCTATACAGGGGGGCGAGCAGTACTTC	CASSPIQGGEQYF
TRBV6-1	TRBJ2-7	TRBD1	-	TGTGCCAGCAGACAGGGGGCCGGCTACGAGCAGTACTTC	CASRQGAGYEQYF
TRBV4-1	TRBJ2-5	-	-	TGCGCCAGCAGCCAATCGGACAGCCAAGAGACCCAGTACTTC	CASSQSDSQETQYF
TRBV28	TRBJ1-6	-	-	TGTGCCAGCAGTTTACCGGCCTCGGGCGGGGACACCTATAATTCACCCCTCCACTTT	CASSLPASGGDTYNSPLHF
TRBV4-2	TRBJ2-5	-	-	TGTGCCAGCAGCCAAGATGGGTCGGGTGCGGCCCAAGAGACCCAGTACTTC	CASSQDGSGAAQETQYF
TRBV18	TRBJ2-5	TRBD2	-	TGTGCCAGCTCACCACCGGTCATAGCGGGAGAGACCCAGTACTTC	CASSPPVIAGETQYF
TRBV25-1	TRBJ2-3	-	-	TGTGCCAGCGGAATAGGGCAAACGCAGTATTTT	CASGIGQTQYF
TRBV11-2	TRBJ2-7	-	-	TGTGCCAGCAGCCCGAGGAACAGGGCGGACCACTCCTACGAGCAGTACTTC	CASSPRNRADHSYEQYF
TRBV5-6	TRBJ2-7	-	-	TGTGCCAGCAGCTTGGGGAGCGACCTCGAGCAGTACTTC	CASSLGSDLEQYF
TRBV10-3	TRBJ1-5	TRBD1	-	TGTGCCATCAGTTCGCAGGGGGCCGAGAATCAGCCCCAGCATTTT	CAISSQGAENQPQHF
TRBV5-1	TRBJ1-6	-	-	TGCGCCAGCAGCCCCTCGTATAGGCAGGGGATTGAGGCACCCCTCCACTTT	CASSPSYRQGIEAPLHF
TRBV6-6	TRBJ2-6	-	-	TGTGCCAGCAGTCCAGGGGACTCGTGGGCCAACGTCCTGACTTTC	CASSPGDSWANVLTF
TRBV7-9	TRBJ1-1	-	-	TGTGCCAGCAGCGAACGCGAGATGAACACTGAAGCTTTCTTT	CASSEREMNTEAFF
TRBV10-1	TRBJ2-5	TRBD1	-	TGCGCCAGCAGTGAGACAGGGGCTCGGGAGACCCAGTACTTC	CASSETGARETQYF
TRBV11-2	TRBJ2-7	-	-	TGTGCCAGCAGCTTATGGACTGGCTCCTACGAGCAGTACTTC	CASSLWTGSYEQYF
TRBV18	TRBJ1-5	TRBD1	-	TGTGCCAGCTCACCACCGGACAGGGAGAATCAGCCCCAGCATTTT	CASSPPDRENQPQHF
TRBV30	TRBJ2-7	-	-	TGTGCCTGGAGTGCCCGGTTCGACGAGCAGTACTTC	CAWSARFDEQYF
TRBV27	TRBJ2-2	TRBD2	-	TGTGCCAGCAGTCCCGGGACTAGCGCCGGGGAGCTGTTTTTT	CASSPGTSAGELFF
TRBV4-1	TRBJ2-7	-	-	TGCGCCAGCAGCCAAGTAGGAACAGAATCCTACGAGCAGTACTTC	CASSQVGTESYEQYF
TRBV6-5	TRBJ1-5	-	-	TGTGCCAGCAAGGTGTCGTCAGGGACCAATCAGCCCCAGCATTTT	CASKVSSGTNQPQHF
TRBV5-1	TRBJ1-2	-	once	TGCGCCAGCAGTTCGGGGATTTATGGCTACACCTTC	CASSSGIYGYTF